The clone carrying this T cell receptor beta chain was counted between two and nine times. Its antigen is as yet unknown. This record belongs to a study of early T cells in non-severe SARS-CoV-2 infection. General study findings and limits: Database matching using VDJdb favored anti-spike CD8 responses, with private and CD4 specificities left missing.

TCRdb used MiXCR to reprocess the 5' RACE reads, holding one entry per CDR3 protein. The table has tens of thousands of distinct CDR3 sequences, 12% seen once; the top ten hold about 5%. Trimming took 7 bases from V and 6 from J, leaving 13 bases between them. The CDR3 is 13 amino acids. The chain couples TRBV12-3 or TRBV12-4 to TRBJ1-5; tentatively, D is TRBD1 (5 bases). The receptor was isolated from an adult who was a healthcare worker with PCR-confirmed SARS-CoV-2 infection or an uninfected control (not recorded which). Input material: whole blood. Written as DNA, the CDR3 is TGTGCCAGCATGGGGCAGGGTGGTCAGCCCCAGCATTTT. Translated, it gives CASMGQGGQPQHF.